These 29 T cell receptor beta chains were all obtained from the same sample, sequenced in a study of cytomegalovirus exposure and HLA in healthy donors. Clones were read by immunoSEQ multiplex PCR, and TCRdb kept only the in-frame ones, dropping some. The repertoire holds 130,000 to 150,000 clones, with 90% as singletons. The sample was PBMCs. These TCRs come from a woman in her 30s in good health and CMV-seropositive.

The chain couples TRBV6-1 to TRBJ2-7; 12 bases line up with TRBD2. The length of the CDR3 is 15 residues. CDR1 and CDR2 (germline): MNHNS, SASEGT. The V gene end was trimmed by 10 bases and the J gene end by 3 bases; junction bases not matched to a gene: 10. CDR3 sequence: CATTRGTSGYYEQYF. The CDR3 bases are TGTGCCACGACGCGAGGGACTAGCGGGTACTACGAGCAGTACTTC.

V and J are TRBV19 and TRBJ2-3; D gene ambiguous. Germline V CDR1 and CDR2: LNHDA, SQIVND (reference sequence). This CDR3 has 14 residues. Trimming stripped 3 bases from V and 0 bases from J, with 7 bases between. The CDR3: CASSITSSTDTQYF. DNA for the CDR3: TGTGCCAGTAGTATCACTTCTAGCACAGATACGCAGTATTTT.

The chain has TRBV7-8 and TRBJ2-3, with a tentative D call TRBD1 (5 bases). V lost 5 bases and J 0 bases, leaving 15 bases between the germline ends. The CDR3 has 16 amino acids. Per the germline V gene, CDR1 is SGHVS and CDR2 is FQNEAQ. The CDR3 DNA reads TGTGCCAGCAGCCACAGCCCCCCAGGGAGCACAGATACGCAGTATTTT. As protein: CASSHSPPGSTDTQYF.

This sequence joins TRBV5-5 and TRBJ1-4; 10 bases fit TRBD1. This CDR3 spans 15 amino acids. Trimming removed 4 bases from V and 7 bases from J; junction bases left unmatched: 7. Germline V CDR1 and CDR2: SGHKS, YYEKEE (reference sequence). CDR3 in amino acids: CASSLTGGGGEKLFF. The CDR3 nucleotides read TGTGCCAGCAGCCTGACAGGGGGCGGTGGTGAAAAACTGTTTTTT.

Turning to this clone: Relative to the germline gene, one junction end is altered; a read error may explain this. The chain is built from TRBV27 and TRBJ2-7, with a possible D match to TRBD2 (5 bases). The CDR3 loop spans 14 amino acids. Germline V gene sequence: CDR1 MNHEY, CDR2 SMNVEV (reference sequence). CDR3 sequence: CASSPWTGSNEQYF. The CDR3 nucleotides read TGTGCCAGCAGTCCCTGGACTGGCTCCAACGAGCAGTACTTC.

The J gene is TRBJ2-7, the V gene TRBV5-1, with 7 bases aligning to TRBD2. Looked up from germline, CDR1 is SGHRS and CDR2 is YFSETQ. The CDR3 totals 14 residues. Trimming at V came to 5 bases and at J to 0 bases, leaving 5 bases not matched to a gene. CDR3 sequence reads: CASRSGLPSYEQYF. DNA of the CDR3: TGCGCCAGCAGGTCGGGACTACCCTCCTACGAGCAGTACTTC.

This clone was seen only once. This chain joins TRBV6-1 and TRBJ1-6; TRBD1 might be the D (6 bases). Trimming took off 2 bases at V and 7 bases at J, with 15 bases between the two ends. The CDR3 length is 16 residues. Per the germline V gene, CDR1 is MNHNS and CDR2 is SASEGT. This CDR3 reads CASSELSGQGNSPLHF. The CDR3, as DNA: TGTGCCAGCAGTGAACTATCGGGGCAGGGGAATTCACCCCTCCACTTT.

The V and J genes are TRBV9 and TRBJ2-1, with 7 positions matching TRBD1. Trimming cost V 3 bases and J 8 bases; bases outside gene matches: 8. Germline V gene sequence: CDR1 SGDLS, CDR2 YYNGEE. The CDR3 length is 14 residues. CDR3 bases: TGTGCCAGCAGCGAGACAGGGTTCCGATATGAGCAGTTCTTC. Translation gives CASSETGFRYEQFF. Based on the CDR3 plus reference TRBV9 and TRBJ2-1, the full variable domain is DSGVTQTPKHLITATGQRVTLRCSPRSGDLSVYWYQQSLDQGLQFLIQYYNGEERAKGNILERFSAQQFPDLHSELNLSSLELGDSALYFCASSETGFRYEQFFGPGTRLTVL.

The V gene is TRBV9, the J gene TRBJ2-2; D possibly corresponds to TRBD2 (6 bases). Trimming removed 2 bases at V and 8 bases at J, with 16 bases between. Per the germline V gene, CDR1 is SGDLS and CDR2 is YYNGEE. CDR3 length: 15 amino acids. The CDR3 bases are TGTGCCAGCAGCGTTGCGGGACGCCACGCTGGGGAGCTGTTTTTT. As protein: CASSVAGRHAGELFF.

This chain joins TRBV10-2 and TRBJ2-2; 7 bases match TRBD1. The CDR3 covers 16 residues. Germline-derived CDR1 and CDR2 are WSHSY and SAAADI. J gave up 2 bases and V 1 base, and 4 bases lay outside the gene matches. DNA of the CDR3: TGCGCCAGCAGTGAGTGGGCAGGGGGAAACACCGGGGAGCTGTTTTTT. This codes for CASSEWAGGNTGELFF.

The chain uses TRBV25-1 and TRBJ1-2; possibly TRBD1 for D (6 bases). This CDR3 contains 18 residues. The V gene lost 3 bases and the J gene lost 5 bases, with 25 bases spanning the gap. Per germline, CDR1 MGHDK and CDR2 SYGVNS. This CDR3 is CASSDSKVVTGVFYGYTF. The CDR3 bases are TGTGCCAGCAGTGACTCAAAGGTCGTGACAGGAGTTTTTTATGGCTACACCTTC.

The CDR3, as DNA: TGTGCCAGCAGCTCCACGAGCGGGACGCAGTATTTT. This translates into CASSSTSGTQYF. V usage is TRBV7-3 and J usage is TRBJ2-3; a possible D gene is TRBD2 (6 bases). V lost 4 bases and J 9 bases, leaving 11 bases between the germline ends. The CDR3 sequence is 12 residues long. The germline V gene encodes CDR1 SGHTA and CDR2 FQGTGA.

CDR3 sequence reads: CASSLAGNEQYF. For the CDR3, the DNA is TGTGCCAGCAGCTTGGCAGGGAACGAGCAGTACTTC. This chain joins TRBV5-6 and TRBJ2-7; maybe TRBD1 (5 bases). Germline V gene lookup returns CDR1 SGHDT and CDR2 YYEEEE. V was trimmed by 0 bases and J by 5 bases, leaving 6 bases between them. This CDR3 has 12 amino acids.

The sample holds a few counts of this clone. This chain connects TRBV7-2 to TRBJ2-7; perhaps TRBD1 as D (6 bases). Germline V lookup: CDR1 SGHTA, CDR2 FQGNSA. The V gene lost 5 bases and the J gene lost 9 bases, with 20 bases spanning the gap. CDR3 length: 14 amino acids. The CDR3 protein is CASSPARGSRMQYF. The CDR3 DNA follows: TGTGCCAGCAGCCCCGCAAGGGGGAGTCGCATGCAGTACTTC.

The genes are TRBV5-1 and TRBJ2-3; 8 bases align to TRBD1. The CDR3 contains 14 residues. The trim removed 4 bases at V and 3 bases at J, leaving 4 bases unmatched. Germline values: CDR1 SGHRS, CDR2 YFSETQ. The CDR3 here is CASSVRTGTDTQYF. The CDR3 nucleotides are TGCGCCAGCAGCGTCCGGACAGGGACAGATACGCAGTATTTT.

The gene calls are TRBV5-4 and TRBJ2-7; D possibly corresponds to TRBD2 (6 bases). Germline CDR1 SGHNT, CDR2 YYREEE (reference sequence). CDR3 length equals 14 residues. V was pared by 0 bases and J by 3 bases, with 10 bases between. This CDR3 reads CASSLGGVDYEQYF. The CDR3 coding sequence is TGTGCCAGCAGCTTGGGCGGGGTCGACTACGAGCAGTACTTC.

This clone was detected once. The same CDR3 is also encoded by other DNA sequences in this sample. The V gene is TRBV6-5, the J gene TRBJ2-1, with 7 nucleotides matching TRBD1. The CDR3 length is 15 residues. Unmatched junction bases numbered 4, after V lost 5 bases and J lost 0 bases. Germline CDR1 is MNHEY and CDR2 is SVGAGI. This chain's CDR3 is CASSLDRSSYNEQFF. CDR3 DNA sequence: TGTGCCAGCAGTCTGGACAGGAGCTCCTACAATGAGCAGTTCTTC.

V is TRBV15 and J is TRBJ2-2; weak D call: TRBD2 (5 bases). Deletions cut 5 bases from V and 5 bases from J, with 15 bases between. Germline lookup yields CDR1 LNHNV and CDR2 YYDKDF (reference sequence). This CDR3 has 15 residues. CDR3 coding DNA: TGTGCCACCAGCCCGCGCGGCTCGGGGACCGGGGAGCTGTTTTTT. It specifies CATSPRGSGTGELFF.

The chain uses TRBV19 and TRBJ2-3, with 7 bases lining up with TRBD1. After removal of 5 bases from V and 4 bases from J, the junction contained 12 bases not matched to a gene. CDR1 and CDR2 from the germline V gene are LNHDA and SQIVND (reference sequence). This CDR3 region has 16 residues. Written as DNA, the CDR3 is TGTGCCAGTAGTCCACCGACAGGGTCCCGTCCAGATACGCAGTATTTT. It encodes CASSPPTGSRPDTQYF. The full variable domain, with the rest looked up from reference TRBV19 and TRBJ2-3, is DGGITQSPKYLFRKEGQNVTLSCEQNLNHDAMYWYRQDPGQGLRLIYYSQIVNDFQKGDIAEGYSVSREKKESFPLTVTSAQKNPTAFYLCASSPPTGSRPDTQYFGPGTRLTVL.

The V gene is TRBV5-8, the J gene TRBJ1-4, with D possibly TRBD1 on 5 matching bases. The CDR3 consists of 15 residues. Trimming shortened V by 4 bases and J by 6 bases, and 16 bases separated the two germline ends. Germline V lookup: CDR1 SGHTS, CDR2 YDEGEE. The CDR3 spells CASSSSWGRDEKLFF. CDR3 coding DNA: TGTGCCAGCAGCAGCTCCTGGGGGAGGGATGAAAAACTGTTTTTT.

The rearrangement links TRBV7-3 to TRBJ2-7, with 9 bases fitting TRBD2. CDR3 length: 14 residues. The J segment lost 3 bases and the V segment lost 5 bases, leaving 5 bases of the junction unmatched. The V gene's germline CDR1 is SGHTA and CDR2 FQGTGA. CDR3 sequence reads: CASSRAGGGYEQYF. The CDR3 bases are TGTGCCAGCAGCCGAGCGGGAGGAGGCTACGAGCAGTACTTC.

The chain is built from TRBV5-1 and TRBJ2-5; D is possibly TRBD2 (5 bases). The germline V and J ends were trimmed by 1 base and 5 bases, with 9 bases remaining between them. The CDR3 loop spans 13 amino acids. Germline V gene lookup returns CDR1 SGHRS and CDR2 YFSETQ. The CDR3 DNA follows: TGCGCCAGCAGCTTGTCTGGGGAGGAGACCCAGTACTTC. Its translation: CASSLSGEETQYF.

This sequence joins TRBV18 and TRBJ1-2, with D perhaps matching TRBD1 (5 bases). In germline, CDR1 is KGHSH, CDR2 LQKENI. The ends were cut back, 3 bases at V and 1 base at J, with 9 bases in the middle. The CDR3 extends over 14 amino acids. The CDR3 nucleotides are TGTGCCAGCTCACCGACAGTTGTTAACTATGGCTACACCTTC. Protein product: CASSPTVVNYGYTF.

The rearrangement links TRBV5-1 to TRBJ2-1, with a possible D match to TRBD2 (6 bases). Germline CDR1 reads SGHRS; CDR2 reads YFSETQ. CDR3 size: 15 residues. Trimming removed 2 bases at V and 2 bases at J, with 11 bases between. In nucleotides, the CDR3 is TGCGCCAGCAGCTTCGCAGGAGGGCCCTACAATGAGCAGTTCTTC. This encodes CASSFAGGPYNEQFF.

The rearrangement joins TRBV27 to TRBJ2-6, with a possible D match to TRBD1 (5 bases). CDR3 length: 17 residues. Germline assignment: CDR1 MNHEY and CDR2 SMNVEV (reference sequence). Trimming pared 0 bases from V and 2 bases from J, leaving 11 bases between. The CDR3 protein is CASSLSIPRAGANVLTF. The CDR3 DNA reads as TGTGCCAGCAGTTTATCGATCCCCAGGGCTGGGGCCAACGTCCTGACTTTC.

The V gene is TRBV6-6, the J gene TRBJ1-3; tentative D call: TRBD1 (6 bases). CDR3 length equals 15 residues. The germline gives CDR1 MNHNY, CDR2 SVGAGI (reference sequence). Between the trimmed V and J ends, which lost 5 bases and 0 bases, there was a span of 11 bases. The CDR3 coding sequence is TGTGCCAGCAGTAGAACAGGGAGCTCTGGAAACACCATATATTTT. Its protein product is CASSRTGSSGNTIYF.

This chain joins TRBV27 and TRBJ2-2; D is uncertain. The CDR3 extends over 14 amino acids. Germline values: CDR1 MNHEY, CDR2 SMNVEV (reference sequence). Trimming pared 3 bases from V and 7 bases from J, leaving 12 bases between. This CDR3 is CASSFTFRGGELFF. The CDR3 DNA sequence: TGTGCCAGCAGTTTTACCTTCCGAGGCGGGGAGCTGTTTTTT.

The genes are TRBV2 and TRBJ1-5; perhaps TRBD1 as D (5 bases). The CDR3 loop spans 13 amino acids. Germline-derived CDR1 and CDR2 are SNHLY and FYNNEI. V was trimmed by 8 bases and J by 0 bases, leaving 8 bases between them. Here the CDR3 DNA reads TGTGCCAGCGGGGCGGATAGCAATCAGCCCCAGCATTTT. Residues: CASGADSNQPQHF.

Here the CDR3 DNA reads TGTGCCAGCAGCGAGACAGGGGGCGCGGGCAATCAGCCCCAGCATTTT. Translating gives CASSETGGAGNQPQHF. The chain joins TRBV5-6 to TRBJ1-5; 10 bases align to TRBD1. V shed 4 bases, J shed 2 bases, and the junction held 6 bases outside the gene matches. CDR1 SGHDT and CDR2 YYEEEE come from the germline V gene. This CDR3 has 16 amino acids.